Following are 3 T cell receptor beta chains from one sample sequenced in a study of cytomegalovirus exposure and HLA in healthy donors. Primers: 60 Vbeta forward and 13 Jbeta reverse. The table came from immunoSEQ multiplex PCR; TCRdb's copy has only in-frame clones and leaves some out. This table holds around 120,000 clones, over 60% found once. The sample comprised PBMCs. The source is a man aged 18 to 29 in good health and CMV-seronegative.

The chain has TRBV7-9 and TRBJ2-3; 7 bases are a match to TRBD1. V shed 5 bases, J shed 4 bases, and the junction held 9 bases outside the gene matches. Germline CDR1 and CDR2: SEHNR and FQNEAQ (reference sequence). The CDR3 contains 15 residues. The CDR3 DNA is TGTGCCAGCAGCGCCCCAAGCACAGGGGCAGATACGCAGTATTTT. It yields the protein CASSAPSTGADTQYF. Complete variable domain (other parts from reference TRBV7-9 and TRBJ2-3): DTGVSQNPRHKITKRGQNVTFRCDPISEHNRLYWYRQTLGQGPEFLTYFQNEAQLEKSRLLSDRFSAERPKGSFSTLEIQRTEQGDSAMYLCASSAPSTGADTQYFGPGTRLTVL.

The CDR3: CASSPGQGSRDTEAFF. As DNA, the CDR3 is TGCGCCAGCAGCCCGGGACAGGGAAGTAGGGACACTGAAGCTTTCTTT. The rearrangement uses TRBV5-1 and TRBJ1-1; 9 bases are a match to TRBD1. Germline assignment: CDR1 SGHRS and CDR2 YFSETQ. Trimming at V came to 4 bases and at J to 3 bases, leaving 10 bases not matched to a gene. This CDR3 is 16 amino acids long.

The gene calls are TRBV6-4 and TRBJ2-7; no clear D. CDR3 length: 13 residues. In germline, CDR1 is MRHNA, CDR2 SNTAGT. V lost 0 bases to trimming and J lost 7 bases, with 10 bases between them. The CDR3 nucleotides are TGTGCCAGCAGTGACTCTTGGGTTGGAGAGCAGTACGTC. Translated: CASSDSWVGEQYV.